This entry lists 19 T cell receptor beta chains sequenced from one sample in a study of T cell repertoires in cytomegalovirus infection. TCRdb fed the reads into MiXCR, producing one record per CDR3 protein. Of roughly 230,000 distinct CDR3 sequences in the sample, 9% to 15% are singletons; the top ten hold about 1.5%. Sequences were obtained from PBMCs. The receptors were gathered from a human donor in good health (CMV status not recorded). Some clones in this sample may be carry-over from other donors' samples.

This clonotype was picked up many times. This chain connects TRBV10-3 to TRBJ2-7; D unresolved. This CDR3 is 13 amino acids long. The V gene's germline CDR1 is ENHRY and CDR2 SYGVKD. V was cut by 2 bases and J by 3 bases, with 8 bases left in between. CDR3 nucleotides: TGTGCCATCAGTGAGGTGGCCTTCTACGAGCAGTACTTC. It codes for CAISEVAFYEQYF.

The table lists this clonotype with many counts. The CDR3 nucleotides are TGTGCCAGCAGCCTACGACTAGCGGATATGTACAATGAGCAGTTCTTC. Protein sequence: CASSLRLADMYNEQFF. The V and J genes are TRBV7-8 and TRBJ2-1; 9 nucleotides match TRBD2. The V gene end was trimmed by 5 bases and the J gene end by 4 bases; junction bases not matched to a gene: 9. Germline CDR1 reads SGHVS; CDR2 reads FQNEAQ. This CDR3 contains 16 residues. The full variable domain, its missing parts supplied by reference TRBV7-8 and TRBJ2-1, is GAGVSQSPRYKVAKRGQDVALRCDPISGHVSLFWYQQALGQGPEFLTYFQNEAQLDKSGLPSDRFFAERPEGSVSTLKIQRTQQEDSAVYLCASSLRLADMYNEQFFGPGTRLTVL.

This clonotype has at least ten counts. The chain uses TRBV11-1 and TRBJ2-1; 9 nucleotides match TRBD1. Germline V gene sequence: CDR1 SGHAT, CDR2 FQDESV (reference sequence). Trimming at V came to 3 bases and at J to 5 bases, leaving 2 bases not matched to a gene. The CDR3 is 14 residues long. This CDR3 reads CASSFRDRDNEQFF. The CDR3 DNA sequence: TGTGCCAGCAGCTTCCGGGACAGGGACAATGAGCAGTTCTTC.

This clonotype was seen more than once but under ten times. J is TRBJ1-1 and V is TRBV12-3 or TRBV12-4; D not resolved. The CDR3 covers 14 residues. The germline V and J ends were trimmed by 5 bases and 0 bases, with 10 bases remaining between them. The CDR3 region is CASSPVGMNTEAFF. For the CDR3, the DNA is TGTGCCAGCAGTCCGGTCGGGATGAACACTGAAGCTTTCTTT.

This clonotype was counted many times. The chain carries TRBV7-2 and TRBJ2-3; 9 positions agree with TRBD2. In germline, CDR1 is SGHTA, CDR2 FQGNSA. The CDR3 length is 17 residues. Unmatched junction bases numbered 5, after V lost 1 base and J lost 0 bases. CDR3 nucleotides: TGTGCCAGCAGCTTAGAAGCGGGGGGAGCTAGCACAGATACGCAGTATTTT. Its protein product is CASSLEAGGASTDTQYF.

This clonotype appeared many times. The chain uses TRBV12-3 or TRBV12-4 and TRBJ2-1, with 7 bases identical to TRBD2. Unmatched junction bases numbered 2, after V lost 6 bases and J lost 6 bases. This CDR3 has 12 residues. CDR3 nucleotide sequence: TGTGCCAGCAGACTAGCGATCAATGAGCAGTTCTTC. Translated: CASRLAINEQFF.

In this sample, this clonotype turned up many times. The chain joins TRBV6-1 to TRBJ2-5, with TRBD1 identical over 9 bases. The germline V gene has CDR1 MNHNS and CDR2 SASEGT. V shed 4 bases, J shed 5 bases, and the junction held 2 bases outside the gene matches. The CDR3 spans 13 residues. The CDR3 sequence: CASSGDRGETQYF. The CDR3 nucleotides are TGTGCCAGCAGTGGAGACAGGGGGGAGACCCAGTACTTC.

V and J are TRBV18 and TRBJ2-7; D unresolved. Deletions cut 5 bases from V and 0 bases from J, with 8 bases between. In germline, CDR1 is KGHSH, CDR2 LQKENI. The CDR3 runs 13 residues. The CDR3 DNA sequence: TGTGCCAGCTCATCGGATAACTCCTACGAGCAGTACTTC. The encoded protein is CASSSDNSYEQYF.

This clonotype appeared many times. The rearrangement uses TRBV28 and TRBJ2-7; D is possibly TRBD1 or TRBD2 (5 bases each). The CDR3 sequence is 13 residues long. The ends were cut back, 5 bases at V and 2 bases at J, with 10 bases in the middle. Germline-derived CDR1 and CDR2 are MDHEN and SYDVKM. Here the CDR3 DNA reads TGTGCCAGCAGTGTCGGGACCACCTACGAGCAGTACTTC. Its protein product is CASSVGTTYEQYF.

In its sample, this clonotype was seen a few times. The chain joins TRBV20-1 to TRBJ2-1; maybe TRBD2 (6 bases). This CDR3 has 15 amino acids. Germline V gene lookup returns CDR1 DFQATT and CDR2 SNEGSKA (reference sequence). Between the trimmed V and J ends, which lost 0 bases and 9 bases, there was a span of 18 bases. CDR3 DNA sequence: TGCAGTGCTAGAGATCGGGGGTCCTCGGAGTTTGAGCAGTTCTTC. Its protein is CSARDRGSSEFEQFF.

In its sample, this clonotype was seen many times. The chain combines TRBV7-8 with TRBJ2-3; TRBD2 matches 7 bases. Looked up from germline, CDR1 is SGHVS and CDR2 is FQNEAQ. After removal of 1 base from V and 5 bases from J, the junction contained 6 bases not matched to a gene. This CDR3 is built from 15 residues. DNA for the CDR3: TGTGCCAGCAGCTTAGATAGCGGGCTGGGAGATACGCAGTATTTT. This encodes CASSLDSGLGDTQYF.

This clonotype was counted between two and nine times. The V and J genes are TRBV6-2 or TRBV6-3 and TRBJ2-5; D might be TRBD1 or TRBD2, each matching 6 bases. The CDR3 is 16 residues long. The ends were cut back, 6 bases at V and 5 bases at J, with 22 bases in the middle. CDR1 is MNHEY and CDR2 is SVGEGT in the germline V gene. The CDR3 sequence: CASSYPYGGVGETQYF. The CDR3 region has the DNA TGTGCCAGCAGCTACCCTTACGGGGGCGTCGGGGAGACCCAGTACTTC.

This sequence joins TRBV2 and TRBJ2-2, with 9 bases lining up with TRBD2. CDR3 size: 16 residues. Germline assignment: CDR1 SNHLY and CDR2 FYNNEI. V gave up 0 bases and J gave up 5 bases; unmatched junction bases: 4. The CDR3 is CASSEARLAGTGELFF. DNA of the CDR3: TGTGCCAGCAGTGAAGCCCGGCTAGCGGGGACCGGGGAGCTGTTTTTT.

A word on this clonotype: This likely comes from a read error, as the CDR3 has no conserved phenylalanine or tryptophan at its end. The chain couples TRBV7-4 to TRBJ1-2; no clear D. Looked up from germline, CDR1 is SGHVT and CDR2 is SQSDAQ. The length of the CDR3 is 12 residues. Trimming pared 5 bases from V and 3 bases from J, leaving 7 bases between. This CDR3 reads CASSLQDYGYTL. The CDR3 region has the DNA TGTGCCAGCAGCCTGCAGGACTATGGCTACACCCTC.

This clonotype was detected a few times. CDR3 sequence reads: CSVVGDTQYF. CDR3 bases: TGCAGCGTTGTAGGCGATACGCAGTATTTT. This sequence joins TRBV29-1 and TRBJ2-3; D uncertain. Germline V CDR1 and CDR2: SQVTM, ANQGSEA. The CDR3 spans 10 residues. V shed 4 bases and J shed 6 bases, with 5 bases lying between them.

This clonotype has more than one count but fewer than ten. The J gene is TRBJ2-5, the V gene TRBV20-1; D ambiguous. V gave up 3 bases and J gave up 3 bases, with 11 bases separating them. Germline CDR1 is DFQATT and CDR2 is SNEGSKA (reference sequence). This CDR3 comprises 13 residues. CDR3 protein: CSASYGIEETQYF. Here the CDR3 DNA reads TGCAGTGCTAGTTATGGGATTGAAGAGACCCAGTACTTC.

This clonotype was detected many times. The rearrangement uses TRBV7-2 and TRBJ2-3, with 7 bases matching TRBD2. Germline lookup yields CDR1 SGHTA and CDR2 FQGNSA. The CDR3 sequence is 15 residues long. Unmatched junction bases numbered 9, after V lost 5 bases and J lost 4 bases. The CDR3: CASSPTTSSADTQYF. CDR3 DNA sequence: TGTGCCAGCAGCCCCACGACTAGCAGCGCAGATACGCAGTATTTT.

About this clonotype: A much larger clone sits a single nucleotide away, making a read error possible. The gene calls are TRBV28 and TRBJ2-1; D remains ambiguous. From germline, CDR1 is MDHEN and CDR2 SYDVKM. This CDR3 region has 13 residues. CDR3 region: CTSSLSRVNEQFF. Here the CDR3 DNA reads TGTACCAGCAGTTTGTCAAGGGTAAATGAGCAGTTCTTC.

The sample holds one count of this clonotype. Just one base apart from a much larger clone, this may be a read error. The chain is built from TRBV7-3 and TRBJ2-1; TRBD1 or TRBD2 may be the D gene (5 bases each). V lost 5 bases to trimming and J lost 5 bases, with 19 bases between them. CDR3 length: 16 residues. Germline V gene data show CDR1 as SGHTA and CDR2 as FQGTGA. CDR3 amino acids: CASSPSRVGVNNEQFF. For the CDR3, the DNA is TGTGCCAGCAGCCCCTCAAGGGTGGGGGTCAACAATGAGCAGTTCTTC.